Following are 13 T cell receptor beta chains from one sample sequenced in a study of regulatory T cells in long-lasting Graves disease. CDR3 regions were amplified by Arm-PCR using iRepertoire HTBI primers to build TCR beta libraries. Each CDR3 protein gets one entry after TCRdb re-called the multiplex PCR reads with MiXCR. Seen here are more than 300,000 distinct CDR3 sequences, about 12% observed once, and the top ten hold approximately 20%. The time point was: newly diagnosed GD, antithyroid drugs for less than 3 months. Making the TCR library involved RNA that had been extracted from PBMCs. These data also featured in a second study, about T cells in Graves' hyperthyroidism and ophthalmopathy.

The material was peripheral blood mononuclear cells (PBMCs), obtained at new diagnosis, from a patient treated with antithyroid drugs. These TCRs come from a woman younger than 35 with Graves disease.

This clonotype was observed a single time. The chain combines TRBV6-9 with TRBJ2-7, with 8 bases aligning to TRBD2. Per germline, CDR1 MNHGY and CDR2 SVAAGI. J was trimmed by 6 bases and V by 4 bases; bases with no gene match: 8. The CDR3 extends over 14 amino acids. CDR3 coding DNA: TGTGCCAGCAGTTCTGGACTAGCAGTAGGCGAGCAGTACTTC. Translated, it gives CASSSGLAVGEQYF.

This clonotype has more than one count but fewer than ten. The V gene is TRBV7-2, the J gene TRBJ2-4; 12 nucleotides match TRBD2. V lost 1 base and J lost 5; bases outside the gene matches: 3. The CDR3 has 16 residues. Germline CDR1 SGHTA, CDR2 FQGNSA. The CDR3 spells CASSLVASGGENIQYF. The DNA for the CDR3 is TGTGCCAGCAGCTTAGTGGCTAGCGGGGGGGAAAACATTCAGTACTTC. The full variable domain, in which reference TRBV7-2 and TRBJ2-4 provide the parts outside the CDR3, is GAGVSQSPSNKVTEKGKDVELRCDPISGHTALYWYRQSLGQGLEFLIYFQGNSAPDKSGLPSDRFSAERTGGSVSTLTIQRTQQEDSAVYLCASSLVASGGENIQYFGAGTRLSVL.

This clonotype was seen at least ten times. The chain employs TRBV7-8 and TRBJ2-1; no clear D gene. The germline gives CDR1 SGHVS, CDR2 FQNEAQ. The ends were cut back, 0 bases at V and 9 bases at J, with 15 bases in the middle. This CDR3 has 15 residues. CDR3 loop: CASSLALRHLCEQFF. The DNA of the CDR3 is TGTGCCAGCAGCTTAGCGCTCCGGCATCTGTGTGAGCAGTTCTTC.

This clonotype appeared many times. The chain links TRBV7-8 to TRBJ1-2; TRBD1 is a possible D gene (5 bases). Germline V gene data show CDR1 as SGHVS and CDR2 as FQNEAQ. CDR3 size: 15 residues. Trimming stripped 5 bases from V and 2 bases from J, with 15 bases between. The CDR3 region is CASSVLGHLNYGYTF. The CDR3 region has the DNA TGTGCCAGCAGCGTGCTTGGACACCTAAACTATGGCTACACCTTC.

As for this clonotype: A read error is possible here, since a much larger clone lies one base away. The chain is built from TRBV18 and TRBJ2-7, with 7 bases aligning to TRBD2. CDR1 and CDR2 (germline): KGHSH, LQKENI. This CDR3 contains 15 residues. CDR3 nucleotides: TGTGCCATCTCACTAGAGGGAGGGCCCTCCTACGAGCAGTACTTC. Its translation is CAISLEGGPSYEQYF.

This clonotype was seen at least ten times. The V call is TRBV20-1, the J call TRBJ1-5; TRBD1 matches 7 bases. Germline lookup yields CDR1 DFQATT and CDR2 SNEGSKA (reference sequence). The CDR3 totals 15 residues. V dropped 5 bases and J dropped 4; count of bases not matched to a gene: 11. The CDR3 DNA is TGCAGTGCTCAACCCTTGACAGGGCTAAATCAGCCCCAGCATTTT. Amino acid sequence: CSAQPLTGLNQPQHF.

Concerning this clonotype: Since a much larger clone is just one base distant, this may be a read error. CDR3: CASSLTGTNHWFTYERYF. The CDR3 DNA follows: TGTGCCAGCAGTTTGACAGGGACAAACCACTGGTTCACCTACGAGCGGTACTTC. The V call is TRBV6-9, the J call TRBJ2-7; 7 bases are shared with TRBD1. The germline V gene encodes CDR1 MNHGY and CDR2 SVAAGI. The CDR3 totals 18 residues.

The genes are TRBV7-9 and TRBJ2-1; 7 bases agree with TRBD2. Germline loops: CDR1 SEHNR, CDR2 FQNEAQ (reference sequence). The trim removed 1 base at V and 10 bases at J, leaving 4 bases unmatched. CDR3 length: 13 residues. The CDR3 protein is CASSLVVGLEQFF. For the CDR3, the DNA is TGTGCCAGCAGCTTAGTTGTGGGACTAGAGCAGTTCTTC.

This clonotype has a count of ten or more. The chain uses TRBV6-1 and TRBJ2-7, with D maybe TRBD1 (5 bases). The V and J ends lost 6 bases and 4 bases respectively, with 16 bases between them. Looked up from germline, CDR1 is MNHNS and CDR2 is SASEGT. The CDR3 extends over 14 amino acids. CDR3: CASRPGMSWYEQYF. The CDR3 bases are TGTGCCAGCAGGCCAGGGATGTCTTGGTACGAGCAGTACTTC.

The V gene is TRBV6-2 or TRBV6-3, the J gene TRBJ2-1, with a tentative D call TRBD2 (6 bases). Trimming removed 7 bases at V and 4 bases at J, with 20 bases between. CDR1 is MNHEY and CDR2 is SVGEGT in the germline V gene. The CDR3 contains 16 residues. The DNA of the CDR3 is TGTGCCAGCACCTCTAGAGGAACAGCGGGTTACAATGAGCAGTTCTTC. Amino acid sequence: CASTSRGTAGYNEQFF.

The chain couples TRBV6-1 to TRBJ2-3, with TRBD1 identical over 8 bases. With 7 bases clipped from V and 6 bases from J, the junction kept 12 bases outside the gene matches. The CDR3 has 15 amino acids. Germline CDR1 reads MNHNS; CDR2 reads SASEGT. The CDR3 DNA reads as TGTGCCAGCATCCAGCGTGGGACAGGAAGGGATACGCAGTATTTT. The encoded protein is CASIQRGTGRDTQYF.

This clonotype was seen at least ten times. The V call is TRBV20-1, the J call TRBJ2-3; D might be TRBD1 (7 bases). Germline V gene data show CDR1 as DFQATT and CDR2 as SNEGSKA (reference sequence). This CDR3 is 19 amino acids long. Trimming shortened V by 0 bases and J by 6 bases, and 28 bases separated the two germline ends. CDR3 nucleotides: TGCAGTGCTAGAGATACCGGGACTTCCGGGACAGTACATTTGGATACGCAGTATTTT. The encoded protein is CSARDTGTSGTVHLDTQYF.

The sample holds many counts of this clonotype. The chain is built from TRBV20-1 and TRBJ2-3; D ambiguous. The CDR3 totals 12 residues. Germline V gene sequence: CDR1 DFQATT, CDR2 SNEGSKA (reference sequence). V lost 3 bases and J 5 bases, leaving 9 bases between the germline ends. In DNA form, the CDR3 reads TGCAGTGCTAGCTTTCATCTAGATACGCAGTATTTT. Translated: CSASFHLDTQYF.